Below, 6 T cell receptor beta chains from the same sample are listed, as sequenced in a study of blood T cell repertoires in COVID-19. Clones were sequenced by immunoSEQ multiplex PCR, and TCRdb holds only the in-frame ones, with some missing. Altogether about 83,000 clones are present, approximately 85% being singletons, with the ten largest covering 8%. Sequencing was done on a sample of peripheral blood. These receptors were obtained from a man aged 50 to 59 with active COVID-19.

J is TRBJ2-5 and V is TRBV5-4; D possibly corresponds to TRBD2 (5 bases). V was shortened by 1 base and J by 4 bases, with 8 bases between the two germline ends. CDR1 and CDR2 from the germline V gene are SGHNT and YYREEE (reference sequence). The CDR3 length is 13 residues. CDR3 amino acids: CASSLNGRETQYF. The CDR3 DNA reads TGTGCCAGCAGCTTGAATGGGAGAGAGACCCAGTACTTC.

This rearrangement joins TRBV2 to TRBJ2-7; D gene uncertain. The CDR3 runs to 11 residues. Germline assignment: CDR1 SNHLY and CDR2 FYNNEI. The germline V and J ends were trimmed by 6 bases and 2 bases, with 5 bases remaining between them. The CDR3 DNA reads TGTGCCAGCAGGGAGACCTACGAGCAGTACTTC. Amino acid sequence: CASRETYEQYF.

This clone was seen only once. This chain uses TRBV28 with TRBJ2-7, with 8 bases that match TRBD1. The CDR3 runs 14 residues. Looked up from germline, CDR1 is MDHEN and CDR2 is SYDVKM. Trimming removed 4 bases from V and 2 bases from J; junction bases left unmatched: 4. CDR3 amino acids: CASSYGTGTYEQYF. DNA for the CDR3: TGTGCCAGCAGTTACGGGACAGGTACCTACGAGCAGTACTTC. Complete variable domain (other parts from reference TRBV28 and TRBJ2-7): DVKVTQSSRYLVKRTGEKVFLECVQDMDHENMFWYRQDPGLGLRLIYFSYDVKMKEKGDIPEGYSVSREKKERFSLILESASTNQTSMYLCASSYGTGTYEQYFGPGTRLTVT.

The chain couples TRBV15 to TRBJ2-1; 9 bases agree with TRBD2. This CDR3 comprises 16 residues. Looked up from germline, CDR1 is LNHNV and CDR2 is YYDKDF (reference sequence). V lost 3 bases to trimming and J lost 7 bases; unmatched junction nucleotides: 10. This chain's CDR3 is CATSSRSGRRGNEQFF. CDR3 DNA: TGTGCCACCAGCAGTCGTAGCGGGAGACGTGGGAATGAGCAGTTCTTC.

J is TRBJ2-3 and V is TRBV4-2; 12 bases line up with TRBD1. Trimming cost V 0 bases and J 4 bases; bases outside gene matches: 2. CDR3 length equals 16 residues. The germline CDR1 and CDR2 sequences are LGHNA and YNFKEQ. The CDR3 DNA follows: TGTGCCAGCAGCCAAGATGGGACAGGGGGCGCAGATACGCAGTATTTT. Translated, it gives CASSQDGTGGADTQYF.

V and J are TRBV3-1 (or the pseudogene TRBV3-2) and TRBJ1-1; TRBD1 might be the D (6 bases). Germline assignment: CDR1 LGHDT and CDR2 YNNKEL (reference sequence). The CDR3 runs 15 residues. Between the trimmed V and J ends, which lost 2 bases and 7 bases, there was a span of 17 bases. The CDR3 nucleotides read TGTGCCAGCAGCCAACAGGGGCGCGGAAGCTATGAAGCTTTCTTT. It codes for CASSQQGRGSYEAFF.